This T cell receptor beta chain is from a study of tumor-infiltrating lymphocytes in oesophageal squamous cell carcinoma. TCRdb ran MiXCR on the PCR reads and lists one entry per CDR3 protein. The sample contains over 12,000 distinct CDR3 sequences, 46% of which appear only once. The CDR3 runs 15 residues. The germline gives CDR1 SGHTA, CDR2 FQGNSA. J is TRBJ2-4 and V is TRBV7-2; D may match TRBD1 or TRBD2 (5 bases each). The assigned J gene may be wrong: the sequence end matches TRBJ2-7 better. The source material was blood. This sequence originates from a male donor with esophageal squamous cell carcinoma. DNA of the CDR3: TGTGCCAGCAGCTTAGCGGCTGGGGGACCATACGAGCAGTACTTC. This encodes CASSLAAGGPYEQYF.